Below are 17 T cell receptor beta chains sequenced from a single sample in a study of CD8 T cells in Susac syndrome. The RNA input was about 0.5 to 1 ug, and it was reverse transcribed with random hexamers. TCRdb reanalysed the immunoSEQ multiplex PCR reads using MiXCR and keeps one entry per CDR3 protein. In the table there are approximately 100,000 distinct CDR3 sequences, about 90% of which are singletons. Sequencing input: CD4+ T cells from PBMCs. These receptors all come from a human donor in good health.

The rearrangement links TRBV12-3 or TRBV12-4 to TRBJ2-7; D is ambiguous. V dropped 5 bases and J dropped 4 bases, with 9 bases sitting between them. This CDR3 has 12 residues. The CDR3, as DNA: TGTGCCAGCAGTCTCCACCAATACGAGCAGTACTTC. Translation: CASSLHQYEQYF.

The rearrangement uses TRBV20-1 and TRBJ1-4; D is uncertain. CDR3 length: 14 amino acids. V gave up 3 bases and J gave up 6 bases, with 14 bases separating them. Germline V gene data show CDR1 as DFQATT and CDR2 as SNEGSKA (reference sequence). The CDR3 spells CSASLPTGDEKLFF. In DNA, the CDR3 is TGCAGTGCTAGCCTTCCAACCGGGGATGAAAAACTGTTTTTT.

V and J are TRBV20-1 and TRBJ2-7; D is unclear. Germline V gene data show CDR1 as DFQATT and CDR2 as SNEGSKA (reference sequence). V dropped 7 bases and J dropped 1 base, with 8 bases sitting between them. The CDR3 runs 11 residues. The CDR3: CSGQESYEQYF. Here the CDR3 DNA reads TGCAGTGGTCAGGAGTCCTACGAGCAGTACTTC.

The chain uses TRBV24-1 and TRBJ1-5; weak D call: TRBD1 (6 bases). CDR3 length: 17 residues. Germline values: CDR1 KGHDR, CDR2 SFDVKD. V was clipped by 2 bases and J by 6 bases, with 19 bases between them. The CDR3 DNA follows: TGTGCCACCAGTGATTCTCCGCGGGGCAGGGGAGGTCAGCCCCAGCATTTT. It translates to CATSDSPRGRGGQPQHF.

V gene TRBV4-1 combines with J gene TRBJ1-1; D may be TRBD1 (5 bases). The V end was cut by 0 bases, the J end by 6 bases, with 17 bases between. Germline assignment: CDR1 MGHRA and CDR2 YSYEKL. CDR3 length equals 16 residues. The CDR3 bases are TGCGCCAGCAGCCAAGATCGCGGGGGAAGGCAAGCTGAAGCTTTCTTT. It yields the protein CASSQDRGGRQAEAFF.

The chain has TRBV27 and TRBJ1-2, with a possible D match to TRBD1 (5 bases). V was trimmed by 3 bases and J by 8 bases, leaving 19 bases between them. Germline V gives CDR1 MNHEY, CDR2 SMNVEV (reference sequence). The CDR3 loop spans 15 amino acids. Here the CDR3 DNA reads TGTGCCAGCAGTTTTTATGGTGGGCAGGGTTTCGGCTACACCTTC. Protein product: CASSFYGGQGFGYTF.

The rearrangement joins TRBV18 to TRBJ2-7; TRBD1 agrees at 8 bases. Germline-derived CDR1 and CDR2 are KGHSH and LQKENI. V dropped 2 bases and J dropped 4; count of bases not matched to a gene: 4. The CDR3 contains 14 residues. CDR3 sequence (DNA): TGTGCCAGCTCACCAAAGACAGGGGAATACGAGCAGTACTTC. This codes for CASSPKTGEYEQYF.

J is TRBJ1-2 and V is TRBV2; TRBD1 aligns across 7 bases. From germline, CDR1 is SNHLY and CDR2 FYNNEI. With 1 base clipped from V and 6 bases from J, the junction kept 8 bases outside the gene matches. The CDR3 is 15 residues long. CDR3 sequence reads: CASSEVTRQGDGYTF. DNA of the CDR3: TGTGCCAGCAGTGAAGTTACCAGACAGGGAGATGGCTACACCTTC.

The rearrangement joins TRBV20-1 to TRBJ1-5; 7 positions match TRBD1. Germline V lookup: CDR1 DFQATT, CDR2 SNEGSKA (reference sequence). The CDR3 covers 15 residues. Unmatched junction bases numbered 14, after V lost 6 bases and J lost 6 bases. The CDR3 nucleotides are TGCAGTGCCCCGACTCCCGGGACAGTCGCTCAGCCCCAGCATTTT. Its protein is CSAPTPGTVAQPQHF.

A single count supports this clonotype. The chain recombines TRBV5-4 with TRBJ2-1, with D unclear. This CDR3 is built from 14 residues. CDR1 is SGHNT and CDR2 is YYREEE in the germline V gene (reference sequence). Trimming stripped 2 bases from V and 5 bases from J, with 11 bases between. The CDR3 sequence: CASSFQGKHNEQFF. CDR3 in DNA: TGTGCCAGCAGCTTCCAAGGGAAGCACAATGAGCAGTTCTTC.

V is TRBV6-2 or TRBV6-3 and J is TRBJ1-1; D is unresolved. The CDR3 spans 13 residues. V lost 2 bases, J lost 6 bases, and 10 bases lay in between. CDR1 and CDR2 from the germline V gene are MNHEY and SVGEGT. The chain's CDR3 is CASSYEWVAEAFF. As DNA, the CDR3 is TGTGCCAGCAGTTACGAATGGGTAGCTGAAGCTTTCTTT.

This clonotype is a singleton in its sample. The rearrangement links TRBV5-1 to TRBJ2-2, with D perhaps matching TRBD1 or TRBD2 (5 bases each). The ends were cut back, 0 bases at V and 6 bases at J, with 9 bases in the middle. This CDR3 region has 14 residues. In germline, CDR1 is SGHRS, CDR2 YFSETQ. CDR3 loop: CASSLVGDAGELFF. For the CDR3, the DNA is TGCGCCAGCAGCTTGGTCGGGGACGCCGGGGAGCTGTTTTTT.

The genes are TRBV11-3 and TRBJ2-7, with TRBD1 matching over 10 bases. Unmatched junction bases numbered 8, after V lost 1 base and J lost 5 bases. Germline CDR1 reads SGHNT; CDR2 reads YENEEA. The CDR3 totals 16 residues. The CDR3 region is CASSLGVGTGDDEQYF. The CDR3 coding sequence is TGTGCCAGCAGCTTAGGCGTAGGGACAGGGGACGACGAGCAGTACTTC.

CDR3 nucleotide sequence: TGCAGCGTTGCTTCGGGGGCGGGCACTGAAGCTTTCTTT. It encodes CSVASGAGTEAFF. This chain joins TRBV29-1 and TRBJ1-1; TRBD1 is a possible D gene (6 bases). CDR3 size: 13 residues. The V and J ends lost 4 bases and 4 bases respectively, with 13 bases between them. In germline, CDR1 is SQVTM, CDR2 ANQGSEA.

This rearrangement joins TRBV4-3 to TRBJ1-3; D is unclear. The germline CDR1 and CDR2 sequences are LGHNA and YSLEER. This CDR3 comprises 15 residues. The V and J ends lost 2 bases and 10 bases respectively, with 18 bases between them. The DNA of the CDR3 is TGCGCCAGCAGCCAATCCCACGGCGTTGTTAATACCATATATTTT. It codes for CASSQSHGVVNTIYF.

The rearrangement uses TRBV20-1 and TRBJ1-2, with D perhaps TRBD1 (5 bases). V shed 6 bases and J shed 0 bases, with 11 bases lying between them. In germline, CDR1 is DFQATT, CDR2 SNEGSKA (reference sequence). The CDR3 is made up of 13 amino acids. The CDR3 is CSAGTDTNYGYTF. CDR3 in DNA: TGCAGTGCAGGGACGGACACTAACTATGGCTACACCTTC.

Comment on this clonotype: Sequence at one end of the junction differs from germline and may be a read error. The rearrangement uses TRBV3-1 and TRBJ1-3, with D hard to call. In germline, CDR1 is LGHDT, CDR2 YNNKEL (reference sequence). The CDR3 is made up of 16 amino acids. The CDR3 here is CASSPDTPHSENTIYF. Here the CDR3 DNA reads TGTGCCAGCAGCCCCGATACTCCGCACTCTGAAAACACCATATATTTT.